The 18 T cell receptor beta chains below come from one sample, sequenced in a study of shared clonotypes between healthy human individuals. Measured with immunoSEQ multiplex PCR; TCRdb has only the in-frame clones, and not every one. The table shows over 2 million clones, with about 90% occurring only once. The source material was naive CD4+ T cells from PBMCs. Subset of the sample: CD45RA+ positively selected. Every receptor here comes from a man between 18 and 29 years old in good health. Some clones in this sample may be carry-over from other donors' samples.

This chain links TRBV27 with TRBJ2-1, with D perhaps matching TRBD2 (5 bases). The CDR3 extends over 14 amino acids. V shed 5 bases and J shed 7 bases, with 15 bases lying between them. Germline V lookup: CDR1 MNHEY, CDR2 SMNVEV (reference sequence). CDR3 sequence: CASSPTRLLNEQFF. Here the CDR3 DNA reads TGTGCCAGCAGTCCTACAAGACTACTTAATGAGCAGTTCTTC.

This chain links TRBV28 with TRBJ2-1; a weak D match, TRBD2 (6 bases). The length of the CDR3 is 15 residues. Germline values: CDR1 MDHEN, CDR2 SYDVKM. The V end was cut by 6 bases, the J end by 0 bases, with 12 bases between. For the CDR3, the DNA is TGTGCCAGCAGAACAGACGGGAGCTCCTACAATGAGCAGTTCTTC. Translated, it gives CASRTDGSSYNEQFF.

This rearrangement joins TRBV29-1 to TRBJ1-2, with D maybe TRBD1 (5 bases). Trimming took 2 bases from V and 3 from J, leaving 16 bases between them. CDR1 is SQVTM and CDR2 is ANQGSEA in the germline V gene. This CDR3 spans 15 amino acids. This CDR3 is CSVELPPGPYYGYTF. In nucleotides, the CDR3 is TGCAGCGTTGAATTACCCCCAGGGCCCTACTATGGCTACACCTTC.

This chain uses TRBV5-1 with TRBJ2-3; TRBD1 agrees at 9 bases. This CDR3 comprises 16 residues. V lost 4 bases and J lost 5; bases outside the gene matches: 11. Germline V lookup: CDR1 SGHRS, CDR2 YFSETQ. CDR3 DNA: TGCGCCAGCAGCCCACAGGGGGCGGCCGGGGGAGATACGCAGTATTTT. It encodes CASSPQGAAGGDTQYF.

A note on this clone: Germline is not matched at one junction end, which may reflect a read error. This chain links TRBV28 with TRBJ2-1; 11 bases agree with TRBD2. The CDR3 spans 15 residues. Germline V gene sequence: CDR1 MDHEN, CDR2 SYDVKM. The CDR3 protein is CASNLAGGPGGEQFF. The CDR3 DNA sequence: TGTGCCAGCAATTTAGCGGGAGGGCCGGGGGGTGAGCAGTTCTTC.

The chain uses TRBV5-1 and TRBJ2-5; TRBD1 might be the D (5 bases). V lost 4 bases to trimming and J lost 3 bases, with 13 bases between them. CDR3 length: 14 amino acids. Germline V gene data show CDR1 as SGHRS and CDR2 as YFSETQ. For the CDR3, the DNA is TGCGCCAGCAGCACTTCAGGGATTGAAGAGACCCAGTACTTC. Encoded protein: CASSTSGIEETQYF. Looking up the rest from reference TRBV5-1 and TRBJ2-5 gives the full variable domain: KAGVTQTPRYLIKTRGQQVTLSCSPISGHRSVSWYQQTPGQGLQFLFEYFSETQRNKGNFPGRFSGRQFSNSRSEMNVSTLELGDSALYLCASSTSGIEETQYFGPGTRLLVL.

V gene TRBV28 combines with J gene TRBJ2-7; D gene unclear. In germline, CDR1 is MDHEN, CDR2 SYDVKM. This CDR3 region has 13 residues. The V end was cut by 10 bases, the J end by 4 bases, with 17 bases between. CDR3 protein: CATKGTYPYEQYF. The DNA of the CDR3 is TGTGCCACCAAGGGCACATACCCGTACGAGCAGTACTTC.

The chain carries TRBV9 and TRBJ2-2, with TRBD2 matching over 13 bases. Germline loops: CDR1 SGDLS, CDR2 YYNGEE. V dropped 7 bases and J dropped 7; count of bases not matched to a gene: 7. The CDR3 is made up of 15 amino acids. CDR3 residues: CASGLAGVGGGELFF. The DNA of the CDR3 is TGTGCCAGCGGACTAGCGGGAGTAGGGGGCGGGGAGCTGTTTTTT.

This chain links TRBV19 with TRBJ2-5; the D call may be TRBD1 or TRBD2 (6 bases each). Germline V lookup: CDR1 LNHDA, CDR2 SQIVND (reference sequence). The CDR3 contains 14 residues. V shed 6 bases and J shed 4 bases, with 15 bases lying between them. CDR3 DNA: TGTGCCAGTAGCCCGGGGGCCGGGGGAGAGACCCAGTACTTC. This translates into CASSPGAGGETQYF.

This clone was recorded once. The chain couples TRBV18 to TRBJ2-5; no reliable D call. CDR1 KGHSH and CDR2 LQKENI come from the germline V gene. V gave up 4 bases and J gave up 2 bases, with 5 bases separating them. This CDR3 spans 12 amino acids. The CDR3 loop is CASSRIQETQYF. The CDR3 nucleotides are TGTGCCAGCTCACGGATACAAGAGACCCAGTACTTC.

The chain links TRBV6-6 to TRBJ2-4; 9 bases are shared with TRBD2. Looked up from germline, CDR1 is MNHNY and CDR2 is SVGAGI (reference sequence). Trimming removed 5 bases from V and 0 bases from J; junction bases left unmatched: 5. The CDR3 loop spans 16 amino acids. This chain's CDR3 is CASSITSGLAKNIQYF. The CDR3 DNA reads TGTGCCAGCAGTATTACTAGCGGGCTAGCCAAAAACATTCAGTACTTC.

This chain connects TRBV7-3 to TRBJ2-5; 9 nucleotides align to TRBD2. Per the germline V gene, CDR1 is SGHTA and CDR2 is FQGTGA. The CDR3 runs to 15 residues. J gave up 5 bases and V 7 bases, and 11 bases lay outside the gene matches. The CDR3 protein is CASILFSGRMETQYF. DNA for the CDR3: TGTGCCAGCATCCTTTTTAGCGGGAGAATGGAGACCCAGTACTTC.

This chain uses TRBV10-1 with TRBJ2-3; the match to TRBD1 covers 8 bases. CDR1 is WNHNN and CDR2 is SYGVQD in the germline V gene (reference sequence). The CDR3 loop spans 16 amino acids. V shed 3 bases, J shed 5 bases, and the junction held 10 bases outside the gene matches. The CDR3 is CASSERTGGQGDTQYF. In nucleotides, the CDR3 is TGCGCCAGCAGTGAAAGAACAGGGGGGCAAGGAGATACGCAGTATTTT.

The chain is built from TRBV28 and TRBJ2-7; possibly TRBD1 for D (5 bases). V was shortened by 1 base and J by 3 bases, with 10 bases between the two germline ends. Germline CDR1 reads MDHEN; CDR2 reads SYDVKM. The CDR3 runs 14 residues. The CDR3 DNA reads TGTGCCAGCAGTTTATACAGGAGTAACTACGAGCAGTACTTC. This translates into CASSLYRSNYEQYF.

The chain couples TRBV5-4 to TRBJ2-2; no clear D gene. Germline loops: CDR1 SGHNT, CDR2 YYREEE (reference sequence). The ends were cut back, 7 bases at V and 5 bases at J, with 18 bases in the middle. The CDR3 sequence is 15 residues long. The DNA of the CDR3 is TGTGCCAGCGGGTCGGCCCCTTCGAGGACCGGGGAGCTGTTTTTT. It is translated as CASGSAPSRTGELFF.

V is TRBV5-6 and J is TRBJ1-2, with TRBD1 identical over 8 bases. There are 14 residues in the CDR3. CDR1 is SGHDT, CDR2 YYEEEE, per germline. V was clipped by 4 bases and J by 3 bases; unmatched bases: 5. CDR3 sequence (DNA): TGTGCCAGCAGCCTGGACAGGGTTCACTATGGCTACACCTTC. Translation gives CASSLDRVHYGYTF.

The chain carries TRBV5-6 and TRBJ2-7; 13 bases fit TRBD2. The germline V gene has CDR1 SGHDT and CDR2 YYEEEE. V lost 1 base and J lost 1; bases outside the gene matches: 2. The CDR3 has 16 amino acids. The CDR3 DNA follows: TGTGCCAGCAGCTTGCCGGGACTAGCGGGGTCCTACGAGCAGTACTTC. Its translation: CASSLPGLAGSYEQYF.

The chain couples TRBV19 to TRBJ2-3, with a tentative D call TRBD1 (6 bases). Germline CDR1 reads LNHDA; CDR2 reads SQIVND (reference sequence). The CDR3 consists of 15 residues. V gave up 2 bases and J gave up 14 bases, with 23 bases separating them. The chain's CDR3 is CASSISSLLGAARYF. The CDR3 coding sequence is TGTGCCAGTAGTATAAGTTCTCTGTTGGGGGCCGCCCGGTATTTT.